This T cell receptor (beta chain) is from a study of identical twins. Whole-study findings and limits: Cross-sectional statistics underpinned the conclusions; the same donors were not followed.

Every sampled donor was Caucasian and healthy. A universal primer site was added by template switching, and unique molecular identifiers were carried by the cDNA. Each CDR3 protein gets one entry after TCRdb re-called the 5' RACE reads with MiXCR. In the table there are a few hundred thousand distinct CDR3 sequences, 9% of which are singletons. As to this clonotype: Its matching antigen is unknown.

Germline CDR1 reads ENHRY; CDR2 reads SYGVKD. This CDR3 has 11 amino acids. The V end was cut by 10 bases, the J end by 5 bases, with 9 bases between. This chain connects TRBV10-3 to TRBJ2-1; D remains unclear. The TCR comes from a woman in her forties or fifties in good health. Specimen: naive T cells sorted from blood. This CDR3 is CATGPDNEQFF. The CDR3 bases are TGTGCCACAGGACCTGACAATGAGCAGTTCTTC.